Shown below are 6 T cell receptor beta chains from a single sample sequenced in a study of OX40 agonist ivuxolimab in advanced cancers. Generated by immunoSEQ multiplex PCR, the TCRdb table keeps only in-frame clones and is missing some. The sample records 84,000 or so clones, around four fifths being singletons. Sequencing used CD4+ or CD8+ T cells sorted from blood, obtained in a trial of the OX40 agonist ivuxolimab. The receptors were sampled from an adult with an advanced solid tumor such as melanoma, head and neck, liver or kidney cancer.

The chain has TRBV6-1 and TRBJ2-4; D tentatively fits TRBD1 or TRBD2 (5 bases each). Germline V lookup: CDR1 MNHNS, CDR2 SASEGT. The V end lost 3 bases, the J end lost 14 bases, and 17 bases lay between the germline ends. This CDR3 is built from 13 residues. The CDR3 loop reads CASSDLQAAGEYF. In DNA, the CDR3 is TGTGCCAGCAGTGATCTACAGGCGGCCGGGGAGTACTTC.

Remarks on this clone: At one end, the junction sequence differs from germline, possibly due to a read error. This sequence joins TRBV10-3 and TRBJ1-1, with 9 nucleotides matching TRBD1. The CDR3 length is 15 residues. The germline V gene encodes CDR1 ENHRY and CDR2 SYGVKD. CDR3 bases: TGTGCCATCGGCTCGCCCGGGACAGGGAACGCTGAAGCTTTCTTT. It encodes CAIGSPGTGNAEAFF.

V and J are TRBV6-1 and TRBJ1-5; maybe TRBD1 (5 bases). This CDR3 comprises 15 residues. V was pared by 1 base and J by 4 bases, with 11 bases between. Per germline, CDR1 MNHNS and CDR2 SASEGT. Written as DNA, the CDR3 is TGTGCCAGCAGTGAAGTCTACGGACAAAATCAGCCCCAGCATTTT. This gives the protein CASSEVYGQNQPQHF.

The V gene is TRBV6-5, the J gene TRBJ1-4, with D unresolved. Germline V gives CDR1 MNHEY, CDR2 SVGAGI. V was clipped by 0 bases and J by 1 base, with 9 bases between them. This CDR3 is built from 16 residues. The CDR3 DNA sequence: TGTGCCAGCAGTTACTCTTGGCGGCGAACTAATGAAAAACTGTTTTTT. Its translation is CASSYSWRRTNEKLFF.

The genes are TRBV7-8 and TRBJ1-2; 8 nucleotides match TRBD1. The V gene end was trimmed by 5 bases and the J gene end by 4 bases; junction bases not matched to a gene: 9. The CDR3 has 15 amino acids. Germline CDR1 reads SGHVS; CDR2 reads FQNEAQ. CDR3 nucleotides: TGTGCCAGCAGCCTAGGACAGGGAGGAAGCTATGGCTACACCTTC. Its translation: CASSLGQGGSYGYTF.

The sample holds a few counts of this clone. V gene TRBV6-6 combines with J gene TRBJ1-1; no clear D. Trimming cost V 7 bases and J 1 base, with 10 bases left between them. CDR1 and CDR2 from the germline V gene are MNHNY and SVGAGI (reference sequence). This CDR3 has 13 residues. CDR3 sequence (DNA): TGTGCCAGCAACCCACAGAGGAACACTGAAGCTTTCTTT. It yields the protein CASNPQRNTEAFF.